The 24 T cell receptor beta chains below come from one sample, sequenced in a study of T cell responses to AZD1222 COVID-19 vaccine. Assay: immunoSEQ multiplex PCR; the TCRdb copy retains only in-frame clones and omits some. The data show 130,000 to 150,000 clones, approximately 88% seen once. The sample was peripheral blood, taken on day 0 of AZD1222 vaccination. These receptors all stem from an adult in good health.

V and J are TRBV12-3 or TRBV12-4 and TRBJ1-1; TRBD1 is a possible D gene (6 bases). V was clipped by 5 bases and J by 1 base, with 8 bases between them. This CDR3 is built from 13 residues. The CDR3 nucleotides are TGTGCCAGCAGTCCACAGGGGAACACTGAAGCTTTCTTT. Its translation is CASSPQGNTEAFF.

The DNA of the CDR3 is TGTGCCAGCAGTCCATCTGGGGGACAGGGAAGAACTGAAGCTTTCTTT. Protein sequence: CASSPSGGQGRTEAFF. The V and J genes are TRBV6-6 and TRBJ1-1; TRBD1 matches at 9 bases. J gave up 5 bases and V 5 bases, and 12 bases lay outside the gene matches. Germline CDR1 is MNHNY and CDR2 is SVGAGI (reference sequence). This CDR3 is 16 amino acids long.

The chain is built from TRBV18 and TRBJ1-2, with D tentatively TRBD1 (6 bases). V was cut by 8 bases and J by 4 bases, with 14 bases left in between. In germline, CDR1 is KGHSH, CDR2 LQKENI. The length of the CDR3 is 13 residues. The CDR3 DNA follows: TGTGCCAGCGAAACAGGGTCTGGCTATGGCTACACCTTC. It codes for CASETGSGYGYTF.

The J gene is TRBJ2-5, the V gene TRBV7-7; no reliable D call. Germline V gene lookup returns CDR1 SSHAT and CDR2 FNYEAQ (reference sequence). CDR3 length: 13 residues. The ends were cut back, 4 bases at V and 8 bases at J, with 14 bases in the middle. The CDR3 protein is CASSSDTSETQYF. The CDR3 DNA is TGTGCCAGCAGCTCTGACACGTCCGAAACCCAGTACTTC.

The chain couples TRBV7-9 to TRBJ2-1; no definite D call. This CDR3 is 14 amino acids long. The V gene lost 2 bases and the J gene lost 6 bases, with 11 bases spanning the gap. The germline V gene has CDR1 SEHNR and CDR2 FQNEAQ (reference sequence). Here the CDR3 reads CASSLTVALNEQFF. The CDR3 DNA follows: TGTGCCAGCAGCTTAACAGTAGCCCTCAATGAGCAGTTCTTC.

The V and J genes are TRBV6-5 and TRBJ1-1; unclear D gene. Germline CDR1 reads MNHEY; CDR2 reads SVGAGI. V was trimmed by 6 bases and J by 4 bases, leaving 12 bases between them. CDR3 length: 13 residues. The CDR3 DNA reads as TGTGCCAGCAGCCGCGGTGCGGGCACTGAAGCTTTCTTT. Protein: CASSRGAGTEAFF.

V is TRBV15 and J is TRBJ2-7; the match to TRBD1 covers 8 bases. Germline CDR1 reads LNHNV; CDR2 reads YYDKDF (reference sequence). The CDR3 extends over 13 amino acids. Trimming took 0 bases from V and 10 from J; bases not matched to a gene: 5. CDR3 residues: CATSRDRQGYQYF. The CDR3 DNA sequence: TGTGCCACCAGCAGAGATCGACAGGGGTATCAGTACTTC.

The rearrangement joins TRBV18 to TRBJ2-7; 10 nucleotides match TRBD1. Germline trimming cut 6 bases from V and 3 bases from J; bases unmatched to any gene: 8. This CDR3 has 15 residues. Germline loops: CDR1 KGHSH, CDR2 LQKENI. CDR3 nucleotide sequence: TGTGCCAGCTCCCAACCGGGACAGGGGAACTACGAGCAGTACTTC. Its translation is CASSQPGQGNYEQYF.

The CDR3, as DNA: TGTGCCAGCAGTGAACCGGGCTCCGTGGTCCACGAGCAGTACTTC. Translating it yields CASSEPGSVVHEQYF. This chain connects TRBV2 to TRBJ2-7; D not resolved. The length of the CDR3 is 15 residues. V was pared by 2 bases and J by 5 bases, with 16 bases between. Per the germline V gene, CDR1 is SNHLY and CDR2 is FYNNEI.

The chain recombines TRBV7-9 with TRBJ1-1, with D possibly TRBD1 on 5 matching bases. Trimming removed 1 base at V and 1 base at J, with 7 bases between. Germline V gene data show CDR1 as SEHNR and CDR2 as FQNEAQ (reference sequence). This CDR3 region has 14 residues. The CDR3 sequence is CASSLGQTNTEAFF. The CDR3 DNA is TGTGCCAGCAGCTTAGGACAGACGAACACTGAAGCTTTCTTT.

The CDR3: CASSPQGTTKNIQYF. The DNA of the CDR3 is TGTGCCAGCAGTCCCCAGGGAACTACCAAAAACATTCAGTACTTC. The rearrangement joins TRBV28 to TRBJ2-4; tentative D call: TRBD1 (5 bases). Trimming stripped 5 bases from V and 2 bases from J, with 13 bases between. The length of the CDR3 is 15 residues. The germline CDR1 and CDR2 sequences are MDHEN and SYDVKM.

The chain combines TRBV5-6 with TRBJ1-2, with TRBD1 identical over 7 bases. The CDR3 is 14 amino acids. J was trimmed by 7 bases and V by 1 base; bases with no gene match: 7. CDR1 and CDR2 from the germline V gene are SGHDT and YYEEEE. In DNA form, the CDR3 reads TGTGCCAGCAGCTTGAGAGGGGGCTTTGGTGGCTACACCTTC. Protein product: CASSLRGGFGGYTF.

J is TRBJ1-2 and V is TRBV29-1; D is undetermined. V was shortened by 0 bases and J by 4 bases, with 12 bases between the two germline ends. Germline assignment: CDR1 SQVTM and CDR2 ANQGSEA. The CDR3 length is 14 residues. The CDR3 DNA is TGCAGCGTTGAAGACCCAGAGGGTATCTATGGCTACACCTTC. Translating gives CSVEDPEGIYGYTF. The whole variable domain, filled in from reference TRBV29-1 and TRBJ1-2, reads SAVISQKPSRDICQRGTSLTIQCQVDSQVTMMFWYRQQPGQSLTLIATANQGSEATYESGFVIDKFPISRPNLTFSTLTVSNMSPEDSSIYLCSVEDPEGIYGYTFGSGTRLTVV.

CDR3 nucleotides: TGTGCCACCCATCGGGCCCTAGGTTCACCCCTCCACTTT. This sequence encodes CATHRALGSPLHF. This chain uses TRBV28 with TRBJ1-6; D is unresolved. From germline, CDR1 is MDHEN and CDR2 SYDVKM. Between the trimmed V and J ends, which lost 10 bases and 9 bases, there was a span of 16 bases. This CDR3 comprises 13 residues.

The chain has TRBV5-8 and TRBJ1-3, with 8 bases fitting TRBD1. Trimming removed 4 bases from V and 5 bases from J; junction bases left unmatched: 8. The CDR3 consists of 15 residues. Germline values: CDR1 SGHTS, CDR2 YDEGEE. CDR3 region: CASSASTGARNTIYF. In DNA, the CDR3 is TGTGCCAGCAGCGCCTCGACAGGGGCCCGAAACACCATATATTTT.

The genes are TRBV7-9 and TRBJ1-1; D is uncertain. The CDR3 is 15 amino acids. Trimming left V 3 bases short and J 0 bases short, with 11 bases between. In germline, CDR1 is SEHNR, CDR2 FQNEAQ (reference sequence). The CDR3 region is CASSLSKGMNTEAFF. Written as DNA, the CDR3 is TGTGCCAGCAGCTTGTCGAAGGGAATGAACACTGAAGCTTTCTTT.

The chain combines TRBV19 with TRBJ2-2, with 9 bases that match TRBD1. In germline, CDR1 is LNHDA, CDR2 SQIVND (reference sequence). This CDR3 region has 16 residues. V trimming: 7 bases; J trimming: 4 bases; junction bases outside the gene matches: 10. The CDR3 bases are TGTGCCAGTACCCGCCAAGACAGGGGGAGCACCGGGGAGCTGTTTTTT. This encodes CASTRQDRGSTGELFF.

The chain couples TRBV3-1 (or the pseudogene TRBV3-2) to TRBJ1-2; perhaps TRBD1 as D (5 bases). The length of the CDR3 is 13 residues. Deletions cut 1 base from V and 8 bases from J, with 11 bases between. From germline, CDR1 is LGHDT and CDR2 YNNKEL (reference sequence). The CDR3 sequence is CASSQVPGKGYTF. The CDR3 DNA follows: TGTGCCAGCAGCCAAGTCCCAGGGAAAGGCTACACCTTC.

The rearrangement links TRBV27 to TRBJ2-2; perhaps TRBD2 as D (6 bases). Germline CDR1 reads MNHEY; CDR2 reads SMNVEV (reference sequence). The CDR3 loop spans 17 amino acids. Trimming removed 7 bases at V and 0 bases at J, with 18 bases between. CDR3 protein: CASTTIGGYANTGELFF. The CDR3 DNA reads TGTGCCAGCACCACTATTGGGGGGTACGCGAACACCGGGGAGCTGTTTTTT.

CDR3: CASSIEGGTGYGYTF. In DNA, the CDR3 is TGTGCCAGTAGTATAGAAGGGGGGACAGGCTATGGCTACACCTTC. The chain links TRBV19 to TRBJ1-2, with 8 bases aligning to TRBD1. This CDR3 comprises 15 residues. The junction had 4 bases not matched to a gene; V was cut back by 0 bases and J by 4 bases. The V gene's germline CDR1 is LNHDA and CDR2 SQIVND (reference sequence).

There are a few counts of this clone. This chain uses TRBV10-3 with TRBJ1-2; D not resolved. The V gene's germline CDR1 is ENHRY and CDR2 SYGVKD. The germline V and J ends were trimmed by 0 bases and 3 bases, with 14 bases remaining between them. This CDR3 is 16 amino acids long. The CDR3 loop reads CAISESGVRYDYGYTF. The CDR3 region has the DNA TGTGCCATCAGTGAGTCCGGAGTACGCTATGACTATGGCTACACCTTC.

The chain couples TRBV3-1 (or the pseudogene TRBV3-2) to TRBJ1-2; weak D call: TRBD1 (5 bases). This CDR3 contains 16 residues. V dropped 4 bases and J dropped 0 bases, with 15 bases sitting between them. CDR1 is LGHDT, CDR2 YNNKEL, per germline (reference sequence). CDR3 coding DNA: TGTGCCAGCAGCCCCGTCGGGGGGGGGACTAACTATGGCTACACCTTC. The encoded protein is CASSPVGGGTNYGYTF.

The chain joins TRBV28 to TRBJ1-4; weak D call: TRBD1 (5 bases). The germline V gene has CDR1 MDHEN and CDR2 SYDVKM. Trimming stripped 8 bases from V and 3 bases from J, with 16 bases between. The CDR3 consists of 15 residues. CDR3 bases: TGTGCCAGCTTCCCAGGTGGGACGCCTAATGAAAAACTGTTTTTT. It is translated as CASFPGGTPNEKLFF.

In this sample, this clone turned up once. V is TRBV12-3 or TRBV12-4 and J is TRBJ1-2; D not certain. V was cut by 6 bases and J by 1 base, with 6 bases left in between. This CDR3 has 12 amino acids. The DNA for the CDR3 is TGTGCCAGCAGCTCAGATAACTATGGCTACACCTTC. Translation gives CASSSDNYGYTF.